The 28 T cell receptor beta chains below come from one sample, sequenced in a study of T cells expressing NK-cell markers. TCRdb reworked the 5' RACE reads into one entry per CDR3 protein, no DNA. Here the sample table reports approximately 170,000 distinct CDR3 sequences. Sequencing was carried out using blood T cells: a sorted CD56 or NKG2C T cell subset, CD4+ or CD8+ T cells, or bulk PBMC T cells (not recorded which). The receptors originated from a man aged 18 to 69 in good health.

V is TRBV2 and J is TRBJ2-3; the TRBD1 assignment by TCRdb is unverifiable without DNA. The CDR3 is 15 residues long. Germline V gene data show CDR1 as SNHLY and CDR2 as FYNNEI. Here the CDR3 reads CASSTGGGPTDTQYF.

This CDR3 reads CASSQDGLYGELFF. The chain combines TRBV5-1 with TRBJ2-2; the D call of TRBD2 rests on TCRdb alone, since no DNA is present to check it. Germline assignment: CDR1 SGHRS and CDR2 YFSETQ. The CDR3 consists of 14 residues. Complete variable domain (other parts from reference TRBV5-1 and TRBJ2-2): KAGVTQTPRYLIKTRGQQVTLSCSPISGHRSVSWYQQTPGQGLQFLFEYFSETQRNKGNFPGRFSGRQFSNSRSEMNVSTLELGDSALYLCASSQDGLYGELFFGEGSRLTVL.

The rearrangement uses TRBV28 and TRBJ2-7. The CDR3 runs to 13 residues. Per the germline V gene, CDR1 is MDHEN and CDR2 is SYDVKM. CDR3 residues: CASSFGDSYEQYF.

CDR3 loop: CASSWTGAYEQYF. The chain joins TRBV12-3 or TRBV12-4 to TRBJ2-7; TCRdb returns TRBD1, unconfirmable since there is no DNA. The length of the CDR3 is 13 residues.

The chain uses TRBV7-9 and TRBJ2-7; the D call of TRBD1 rests on TCRdb alone, since no DNA is present to check it. Germline V CDR1 and CDR2: SEHNR, FQNEAQ (reference sequence). The CDR3 consists of 14 residues. CDR3 sequence reads: CASSSDRGHYEQYF.

The chain joins TRBV5-1 to TRBJ2-1; TCRdb's D gene call, TRBD1, goes unchecked for lack of DNA. The germline CDR1 and CDR2 sequences are SGHRS and YFSETQ. The CDR3 totals 14 residues. CDR3: CASSTKGGGHEQFF.

The CDR3: CASSPSGGAITDTQYF. J is TRBJ2-3 and V is TRBV7-3; TCRdb reports TRBD2, a call that lacks DNA to check it against. This CDR3 comprises 16 residues. The germline V gene has CDR1 SGHTA and CDR2 FQGTGA.

The CDR3: CASSPTSGTDTQYF. The J gene is TRBJ2-3, the V gene TRBV12-3 or TRBV12-4. The CDR3 spans 14 residues.

The V gene is TRBV30, the J gene TRBJ2-1; TCRdb indicates TRBD2, and absent DNA this call remains unverified. This CDR3 has 14 amino acids. Germline CDR1 GTSNPN, CDR2 SVGIG (reference sequence). The CDR3 region is CAWTGLAGANEQFF.

V and J are TRBV3-1 and TRBJ1-5; the TRBD1 assignment by TCRdb is unverifiable without DNA. CDR1 is LGHDT and CDR2 is YNNKEL in the germline V gene (reference sequence). The CDR3 covers 18 residues. The CDR3 here is CASSQGIAGTGVDQPQHF.

The chain is built from TRBV9 and TRBJ1-6; there is no DNA to check the TCRdb D call of TRBD1. The CDR3 runs 15 residues. Germline lookup yields CDR1 SGDLS and CDR2 YYNGEE. Here the CDR3 reads CASSVSGHYNSPLHF.

The chain has TRBV4-1 and TRBJ2-7; TCRdb indicates TRBD2, and absent DNA this call remains unverified. CDR3 length equals 16 residues. The germline gives CDR1 MGHRA, CDR2 YSYEKL. CDR3 amino acids: CASSPRATSGTYEQYF.

CDR3 sequence reads: CASSSGRITEAFF. The chain combines TRBV27 with TRBJ1-1. Looked up from germline, CDR1 is MNHEY and CDR2 is SMNVEV (reference sequence). There are 13 residues in the CDR3.

Here the CDR3 reads CASSWTGGGEAVNTEAFF. This rearrangement joins TRBV11-2 to TRBJ1-1; TCRdb designates TRBD1, a call that cannot be tested without DNA. This CDR3 has 18 amino acids. Germline V gene sequence: CDR1 SGHAT, CDR2 FQNNGV. Full variable domain (missing parts from reference TRBV11-2 and TRBJ1-1): EAGVAQSPRYKIIEKRQSVAFWCNPISGHATLYWYQQILGQGPKLLIQFQNNGVVDDSQLPKDRFSAERLKGVDSTLKIQPAKLEDSAVYLCASSWTGGGEAVNTEAFFGQGTRLTVV.

V is TRBV7-9 and J is TRBJ2-7. From germline, CDR1 is SEHNR and CDR2 FQNEAQ (reference sequence). The CDR3 is 14 amino acids. This CDR3 is CASSPADSPYEQYF. The variable domain in full, with the rest retrieved from reference TRBV7-9 and TRBJ2-7, is DTGVSQNPRHKITKRGQNVTFRCDPISEHNRLYWYRQTLGQGPEFLTYFQNEAQLEKSRLLSDRFSAERPKGSFSTLEIQRTEQGDSAMYLCASSPADSPYEQYFGPGTRLTVT.

The rearrangement uses TRBV27 and TRBJ2-1; the TCRdb D gene call, TRBD2, has no DNA to confirm it. Germline CDR1 MNHEY, CDR2 SMNVEV (reference sequence). CDR3 length equals 17 residues. The CDR3 region is CASSLGSRMSFYNEQFF.

The chain combines TRBV2 with TRBJ1-2. The CDR3 loop spans 13 amino acids. CDR1 and CDR2 from the germline V gene are SNHLY and FYNNEI. The CDR3 sequence is CASSDISSYGYTF.

The chain couples TRBV21-1 to TRBJ2-7; TCRdb reports TRBD1, a call that lacks DNA to check it against. TRBV21-1 is recorded as a pseudogene. This CDR3 has 16 amino acids. The CDR3 here is CASSKGFRTGSYEQYF.

This chain uses TRBV4-1 with TRBJ2-6; the D gene TCRdb calls, TRBD2, cannot be checked with no DNA. Germline values: CDR1 MGHRA, CDR2 YSYEKL. CDR3 length: 16 amino acids. CDR3 sequence reads: CASSQDGEAGANVLTF.

The V and J genes are TRBV2 and TRBJ1-2; the TCRdb D gene call, TRBD1, has no DNA to confirm it. The CDR3 has 15 amino acids. CDR1 is SNHLY and CDR2 is FYNNEI in the germline V gene. The CDR3: CATQTLTGTSYGYTF. The full variable domain, in which reference TRBV2 and TRBJ1-2 provide the parts outside the CDR3, is EPEVTQTPSHQVTQMGQEVILRCVPISNHLYFYWYRQILGQKVEFLVSFYNNEISEKSEIFDDQFSVERPDGSNFTLKIRSTKLEDSAMYFCATQTLTGTSYGYTFGSGTRLTVV.

The V and J genes are TRBV10-3 and TRBJ2-7; TCRdb's assignment of TRBD2 cannot be checked, as there is no DNA. This CDR3 comprises 13 residues. CDR1 is ENHRY and CDR2 is SYGVKD in the germline V gene. Here the CDR3 reads CAISSGGPYEQYF.

The chain is built from TRBV6-1 and TRBJ1-6. The CDR3 covers 14 residues. Germline loops: CDR1 MNHNS, CDR2 SASEGT. The CDR3 here is CAPLAGRDNSPLHF.

The chain joins TRBV6-5 to TRBJ2-7; TCRdb's D call of TRBD1 is untestable without DNA. Germline V lookup: CDR1 MNHEY, CDR2 SVGAGI. The CDR3 extends over 15 amino acids. CDR3 residues: CASSYGDRGSYEQYF.

The chain has TRBV7-9 and TRBJ2-3; TCRdb selects TRBD1, and the lack of DNA leaves this call unchecked. The CDR3 runs to 17 residues. Germline CDR1 is SEHNR and CDR2 is FQNEAQ (reference sequence). The chain's CDR3 is CASSFQPGQPSTDTQYF.

The genes are TRBV20-1 and TRBJ1-1. The CDR3 length is 11 residues. Germline CDR1 DFQATT, CDR2 SNEGSKA (reference sequence). The chain's CDR3 is CRPPEPVEAFF.

This chain uses TRBV11-2 with TRBJ2-5. CDR3 length equals 16 residues. Germline V gene data show CDR1 as SGHAT and CDR2 as FQNNGV. The CDR3 spells CASSAELQTRQETQYF.

The V call is TRBV5-1, the J call TRBJ2-3; TCRdb lists TRBD1, though no DNA is available to test this call. Germline lookup yields CDR1 SGHRS and CDR2 YFSETQ. The length of the CDR3 is 15 residues. The CDR3 loop is CASSHIGGEADTQYF.

The rearrangement joins TRBV19 to TRBJ2-3; TCRdb lists TRBD1, though no DNA is available to test this call. The germline V gene has CDR1 LNHDA and CDR2 SQIVND (reference sequence). This CDR3 comprises 14 residues. The CDR3 here is CASSPWDRSDTQYF.